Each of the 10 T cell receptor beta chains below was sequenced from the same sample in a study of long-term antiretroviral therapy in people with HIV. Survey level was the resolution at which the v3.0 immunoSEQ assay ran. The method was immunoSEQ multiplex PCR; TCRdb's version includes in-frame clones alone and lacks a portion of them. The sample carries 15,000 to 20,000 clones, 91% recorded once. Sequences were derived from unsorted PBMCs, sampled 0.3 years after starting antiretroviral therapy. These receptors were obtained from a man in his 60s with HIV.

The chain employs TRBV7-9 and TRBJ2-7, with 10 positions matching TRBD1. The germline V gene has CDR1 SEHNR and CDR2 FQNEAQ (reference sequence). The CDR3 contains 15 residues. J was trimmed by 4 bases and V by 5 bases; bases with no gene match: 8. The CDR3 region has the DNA TGTGCCAGCAGCCCGACTCGGGACAGGGGTTACGAGCAGTACTTC. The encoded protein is CASSPTRDRGYEQYF.

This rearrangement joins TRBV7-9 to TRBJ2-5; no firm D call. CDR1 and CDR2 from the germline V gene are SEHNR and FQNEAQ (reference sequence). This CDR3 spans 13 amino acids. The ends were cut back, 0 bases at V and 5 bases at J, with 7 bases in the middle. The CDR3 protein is CASSLAGMETQYF. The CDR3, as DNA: TGTGCCAGCAGCTTAGCGGGGATGGAGACCCAGTACTTC.

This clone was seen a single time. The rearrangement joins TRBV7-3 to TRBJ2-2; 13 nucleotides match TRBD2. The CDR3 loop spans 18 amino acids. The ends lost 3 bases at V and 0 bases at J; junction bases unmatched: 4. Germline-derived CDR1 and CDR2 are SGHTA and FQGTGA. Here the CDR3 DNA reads TGTGCCAGCAGCTTTGGACTAGCGGGAGCTCCGAACACCGGGGAGCTGTTTTTT. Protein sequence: CASSFGLAGAPNTGELFF.

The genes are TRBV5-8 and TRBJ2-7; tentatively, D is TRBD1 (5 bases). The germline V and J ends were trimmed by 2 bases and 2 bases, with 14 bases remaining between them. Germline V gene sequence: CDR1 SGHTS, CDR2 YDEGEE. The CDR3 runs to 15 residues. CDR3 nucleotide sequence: TGTGCCAGCAGCTTTCAACAGGCACACACCTACGAGCAGTACTTC. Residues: CASSFQQAHTYEQYF.

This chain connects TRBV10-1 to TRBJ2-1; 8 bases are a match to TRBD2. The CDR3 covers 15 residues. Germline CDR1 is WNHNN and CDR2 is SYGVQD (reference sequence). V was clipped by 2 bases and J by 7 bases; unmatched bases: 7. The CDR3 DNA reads TGCGCCAGCAGTGAGATTAGCGGGACGGGGAATGAGCAGTTCTTC. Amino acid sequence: CASSEISGTGNEQFF.

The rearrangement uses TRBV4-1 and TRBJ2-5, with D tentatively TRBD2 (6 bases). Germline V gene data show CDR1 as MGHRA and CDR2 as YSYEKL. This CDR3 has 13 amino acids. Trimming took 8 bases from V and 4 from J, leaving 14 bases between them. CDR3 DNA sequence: TGCGCCAGCCGAGCTTTGGGGGGAGAGACCCAGTACTTC. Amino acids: CASRALGGETQYF.

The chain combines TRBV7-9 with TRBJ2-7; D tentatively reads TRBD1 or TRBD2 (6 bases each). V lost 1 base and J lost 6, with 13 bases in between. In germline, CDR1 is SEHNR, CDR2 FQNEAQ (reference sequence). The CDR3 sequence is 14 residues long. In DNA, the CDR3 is TGTGCCAGCAGCTTAGAAGGGGGGTCGGCCGAGCAGTACTTC. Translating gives CASSLEGGSAEQYF.

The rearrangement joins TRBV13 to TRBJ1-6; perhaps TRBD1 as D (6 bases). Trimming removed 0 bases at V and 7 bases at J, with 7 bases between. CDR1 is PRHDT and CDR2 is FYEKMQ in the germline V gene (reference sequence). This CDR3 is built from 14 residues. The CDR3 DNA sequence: TGTGCCAGCAGCTTAGGCAGGGGAAATTCACCCCTCCACTTT. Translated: CASSLGRGNSPLHF.

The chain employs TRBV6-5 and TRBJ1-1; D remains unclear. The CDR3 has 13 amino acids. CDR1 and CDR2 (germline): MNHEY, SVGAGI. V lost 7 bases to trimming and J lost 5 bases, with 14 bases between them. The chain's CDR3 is CASNWGSQTEAFF. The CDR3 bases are TGTGCCAGCAATTGGGGTAGCCAAACTGAAGCTTTCTTT.

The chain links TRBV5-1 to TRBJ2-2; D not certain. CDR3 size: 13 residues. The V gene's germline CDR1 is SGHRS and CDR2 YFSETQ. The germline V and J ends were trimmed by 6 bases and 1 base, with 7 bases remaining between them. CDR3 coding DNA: TGCGCCAGCACCACGGAGAACACCGGGGAGCTGTTTTTT. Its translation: CASTTENTGELFF.